The rows below give T cell receptor beta chains drawn from one sample of a study of blood T cell repertoires in COVID-19. Here immunoSEQ multiplex PCR was the method, and the copy in TCRdb shows in-frame clones only, minus some. The sample records some 250,000 clones, about 85% being singletons. Sequencing was done on a sample of peripheral blood. These receptor sequences come from a woman of 80 years or more with acute or convalescent COVID-19. The CDR3 runs from the conserved cysteine through the conserved F or W. D genes are given only for firm matches. Some rows mark clone size as missing; the rest say once, few, many or name a class of expanded clone.

d_call: TRBD2
j_call: TRBJ2-1
v_call: TRBV5-8
clone_size: NA
cdr3_aa: CASSLLLAGGPSYNEQFF
cdr3_nt: TGTGCCAGCAGCTTACTACTAGCGGGAGGGCCCTCCTACAATGAGCAGTTCTTC

d_call: NA
j_call: TRBJ1-1
v_call: TRBV6-1
clone_size: NA
cdr3_aa: CASSEAGMGWNTEAFF
cdr3_nt: TGTGCCAGCAGTGAAGCTGGTATGGGCTGGAACACTGAAGCTTTCTTT

d_call: TRBD1
j_call: TRBJ1-3
v_call: TRBV18
clone_size: NA
cdr3_aa: CASSPDRVEAGNTIYF
cdr3_nt: TGTGCCAGCTCACCGGACAGGGTAGAGGCTGGAAACACCATATATTTT

d_call: TRBD2
j_call: TRBJ2-5
v_call: TRBV11-2
clone_size: NA
cdr3_aa: CASNRGLAGGPGETQYF
cdr3_nt: TGTGCCAGCAACCGGGGACTAGCGGGGGGGCCAGGAGAGACCCAGTACTTC

d_call: NA
j_call: TRBJ1-6
v_call: TRBV7-9
clone_size: NA
cdr3_aa: CASSLRGGLNSPLHF
cdr3_nt: TGTGCCAGCAGCTTAAGAGGGGGTTTGAATTCACCCCTCCACTTT

d_call: TRBD2
j_call: TRBJ2-7
v_call: TRBV28
clone_size: NA
cdr3_aa: CASSFGGSGSYEQYF
cdr3_nt: TGTGCCAGCAGTTTTGGCGGGAGTGGATCCTACGAGCAGTACTTC

d_call: TRBD1
j_call: TRBJ1-4
v_call: TRBV5-4
clone_size: NA
cdr3_aa: CASSSGQGAEKLFF
cdr3_nt: TGTGCCAGCAGCTCCGGACAGGGGGCGGAAAAACTGTTTTTT

d_call: NA
j_call: TRBJ1-1
v_call: TRBV5-1
clone_size: NA
cdr3_aa: CASSQGWAEAFF
cdr3_nt: TGCGCCAGCAGCCAGGGTTGGGCTGAAGCTTTCTTT

d_call: TRBD2
j_call: TRBJ2-3
v_call: TRBV3-1/TRBV3-2
clone_size: few
cdr3_aa: CASSPTSGRTDTQYF
cdr3_nt: TGTGCCAGCAGCCCCACTAGCGGCCGCACAGATACGCAGTATTTT

d_call: TRBD2
j_call: TRBJ2-2
v_call: TRBV28
clone_size: NA
cdr3_aa: CATRGVRAGRTGELFF
cdr3_nt: TGTGCCACCCGGGGGGTTAGGGCTGGTCGCACCGGGGAGCTGTTTTTT

d_call: NA
j_call: TRBJ1-2
v_call: TRBV5-4
clone_size: NA
cdr3_aa: CASSLAGTPQYTF
cdr3_nt: TGTGCCAGCAGCTTGGCCGGGACACCTCAATACACCTTC

d_call: TRBD2
j_call: TRBJ2-1
v_call: TRBV24-1
clone_size: NA
cdr3_aa: CATSDSAGPYNEQFF
cdr3_nt: TGTGCCACCAGTGATTCAGCGGGGCCGTACAATGAGCAGTTCTTC

d_call: NA
j_call: TRBJ2-3
v_call: TRBV18
clone_size: once
cdr3_aa: CASSPGGLGTDTQYF
cdr3_nt: TGTGCCAGCTCACCCGGAGGGTTAGGGACAGATACGCAGTATTTT

d_call: NA
j_call: TRBJ2-2
v_call: TRBV21-1
clone_size: NA
cdr3_aa: CASSTGTGNTGELFF
cdr3_nt: TGTGCCAGCAGCACCGGGACAGGGAACACCGGGGAGCTGTTTTTT